This TCR beta chain was sequenced in a study of blood T cell repertoires in COVID-19. The wider study: In each case, the material was cDNA or gDNA derived from T cells, B-cell-depleted T cells, or PBMCs.

Method: immunoSEQ multiplex PCR; TCRdb's copy keeps in-frame clones and lacks some. Among fewer than 400,000 clones listed, around 84% were seen once. The sample was PBMCs or T cells enriched from blood (not recorded which). The clonotype was recovered from a man aged 30-40 years who had recovered from COVID-19.

The CDR3 region is CASRGDRVDTEAFF. The CDR3 bases are TGCGCCAGCAGAGGGGACAGGGTAGACACTGAAGCTTTCTTT. The chain recombines TRBV10-2 with TRBJ1-1; TRBD1 matches 9 bases. V lost 6 bases to trimming and J lost 3 bases; unmatched junction nucleotides: 5. The CDR3 extends over 14 amino acids. CDR1 is WSHSY and CDR2 is SAAADI in the germline V gene.